Below are 25 T cell receptor beta chains sequenced from a single sample in a study of blood T cell repertoires in COVID-19. Measured with immunoSEQ multiplex PCR; TCRdb has only the in-frame clones, and not every one. The sample lists about 100,000 clones, around 81% seen once, with approximately 9% in the top ten. Sequenced input: peripheral blood. These receptors were collected from a man aged 45-60 years who had recovered from COVID-19.

This chain connects TRBV18 to TRBJ1-6; D call uncertain. The germline gives CDR1 KGHSH, CDR2 LQKENI. This CDR3 comprises 13 residues. Trimming pared 5 bases from V and 7 bases from J, leaving 9 bases between. The CDR3 reads CASSSGWNSPLHF. CDR3 DNA: TGTGCCAGCTCATCAGGATGGAATTCACCCCTCCACTTT.

This clone was counted many times. This chain connects TRBV21-1 to TRBJ2-5; TRBD1, the D gene given by the table, was not confirmed from the DNA. TRBV21-1 is deemed a pseudogene. The CDR3 is 14 amino acids. The CDR3 reads CASTLGVAEKTQYF. CDR3 DNA: TGTGCCAGCACCCTAGGGGTAGCCGAGAAGACCCAGTACTTC.

In DNA, the CDR3 is TGTGCCAGCAGGCAGGGGCTTACCGAGCAGTACTTC. Translating it yields CASRQGLTEQYF. V gene TRBV6-5 combines with J gene TRBJ2-7, with a tentative D call TRBD1 (6 bases). The CDR3 has 12 residues. CDR1 MNHEY and CDR2 SVGAGI come from the germline V gene. Trimming took 6 bases from V and 6 from J, leaving 12 bases between them.

The chain recombines TRBV6-4 with TRBJ2-3, with TRBD2 identical over 9 bases. Germline lookup yields CDR1 MRHNA and CDR2 SNTAGT. The CDR3 is 15 amino acids. Unmatched junction bases numbered 3, after V lost 4 bases and J lost 1 base. The CDR3 DNA sequence: TGTGCCAGCAGTGCCGCTAGCGGGGGCACAGATACGCAGTATTTT. Protein: CASSAASGGTDTQYF.

In nucleotides, the CDR3 is TGTGCCAGCTCACCAGCGAGACAGGGGTCAAGCTACGAGCAGTACTTC. Encoded protein: CASSPARQGSSYEQYF. The gene calls are TRBV18 and TRBJ2-7; 8 bases agree with TRBD1. The germline V gene encodes CDR1 KGHSH and CDR2 LQKENI. V shed 2 bases and J 3 bases; nucleotides not matched to a gene: 9. The CDR3 length is 16 residues.

This CDR3 reads CASGAGGLSYGYTF. The CDR3 DNA is TGTGCCAGCGGGGCAGGGGGCCTTAGCTATGGCTACACCTTC. This chain joins TRBV2 and TRBJ1-2; 8 bases line up with TRBD1. This CDR3 is 14 amino acids long. The ends lost 8 bases at V and 4 bases at J; junction bases unmatched: 9. Germline CDR1 is SNHLY and CDR2 is FYNNEI. Supplemented by reference TRBV2 and TRBJ1-2, the full variable domain reads EPEVTQTPSHQVTQMGQEVILRCVPISNHLYFYWYRQILGQKVEFLVSFYNNEISEKSEIFDDQFSVERPDGSNFTLKIRSTKLEDSAMYFCASGAGGLSYGYTFGSGTRLTVV.

DNA of the CDR3: TGTGCCAGCAGCTCGACAGGGTATAATTCACCCCTCCACTTT. Translating it yields CASSSTGYNSPLHF. The rearrangement links TRBV7-3 to TRBJ1-6; 7 bases align to TRBD1. J gave up 4 bases and V 4 bases, and 1 base lay outside the gene matches. This CDR3 has 14 residues. The germline gives CDR1 SGHTA, CDR2 FQGTGA.

The rearrangement links TRBV4-3 to TRBJ2-3; TRBD2 matches at 10 bases. The V gene's germline CDR1 is LGHNA and CDR2 YSLEER. The CDR3 has 15 residues. Losses at the gene ends were 4 bases for V and 5 bases for J; bases not matched to a gene: 6. CDR3 protein: CASSLSTSGLDTQYF. For the CDR3, the DNA is TGCGCCAGCAGCCTCTCGACTAGCGGGCTAGATACGCAGTATTTT.

The rearrangement links TRBV5-1 to TRBJ2-1; maybe TRBD1 (5 bases). The germline V gene has CDR1 SGHRS and CDR2 YFSETQ. The V gene lost 2 bases and the J gene lost 0 bases, with 9 bases spanning the gap. CDR3 length: 15 amino acids. For the CDR3, the DNA is TGCGCCAGCAGCTTCCAGGGCAGCTCCTACAATGAGCAGTTCTTC. Translation: CASSFQGSSYNEQFF.

The chain links TRBV4-3 to TRBJ1-2; 7 bases are a match to TRBD1. The CDR3 runs 15 residues. Per the germline V gene, CDR1 is LGHNA and CDR2 is YSLEER. The V and J ends lost 0 bases and 3 bases, in that order; junction bases with no gene match: 4. The CDR3 bases are TGCGCCAGCAGCCAAGACCCTCAGGGGGACTATGGCTACACCTTC. Its translation: CASSQDPQGDYGYTF.

V gene TRBV2 combines with J gene TRBJ1-1; D is unclear. Germline V gene data show CDR1 as SNHLY and CDR2 as FYNNEI. The CDR3 sequence is 14 residues long. Between the trimmed V and J ends, which lost 3 bases and 3 bases, there was a span of 11 bases. CDR3: CASSDSRGYTEAFF. In DNA form, the CDR3 reads TGTGCCAGCAGTGATAGTCGAGGATACACTGAAGCTTTCTTT.

This clone showed up just a few times. V usage is TRBV12-3 or TRBV12-4 and J usage is TRBJ2-7; D may be TRBD2 (5 bases). V was cut by 6 bases and J by 3 bases, with 12 bases left in between. The CDR3 is made up of 13 amino acids. CDR3 protein: CASRISGGYEQYF. The CDR3 DNA reads as TGTGCCAGCAGGATAAGCGGAGGCTACGAGCAGTACTTC.

CDR3 in amino acids: CASSIVSGRTYEQYF. In DNA, the CDR3 is TGTGCCAGTAGTATAGTATCGGGAAGGACCTACGAGCAGTACTTC. This chain links TRBV19 with TRBJ2-7; TRBD2 is a possible D gene (5 bases). V was cut by 1 base and J by 2 bases, with 12 bases left in between. CDR3 length: 15 residues. Germline V gene sequence: CDR1 LNHDA, CDR2 SQIVND (reference sequence).

V and J are TRBV29-1 and TRBJ2-2; 8 bases agree with TRBD1. The CDR3 consists of 13 residues. The germline CDR1 and CDR2 sequences are SQVTM and ANQGSEA. This CDR3 is CASMQGASGELFF. Here the CDR3 DNA reads TGCGCCTCCATGCAGGGGGCTTCCGGGGAGCTGTTTTTT.

This clone was counted only a few times. The V and J genes are TRBV7-8 and TRBJ2-7; TRBD2 matches at 7 bases. The CDR3 runs to 14 residues. The V gene's germline CDR1 is SGHVS and CDR2 FQNEAQ. Trimming cost V 4 bases and J 3 bases; bases outside gene matches: 6. The CDR3 protein is CASSSTGGSYEQYF. DNA of the CDR3: TGTGCCAGCAGCTCCACTGGCGGGAGCTACGAGCAGTACTTC.

The chain has TRBV13 and TRBJ2-5; 8 bases map to TRBD1. V shed 2 bases, J shed 2 bases, and the junction held 7 bases outside the gene matches. This CDR3 is built from 16 residues. Germline assignment: CDR1 PRHDT and CDR2 FYEKMQ (reference sequence). CDR3 nucleotide sequence: TGTGCCAGCAGCTTACAAGGGACAGGTTTTCAAGAGACCCAGTACTTC. The encoded protein is CASSLQGTGFQETQYF.

This chain uses TRBV11-2 with TRBJ2-3; D gene ambiguous. Germline assignment: CDR1 SGHAT and CDR2 FQNNGV. The ends were cut back, 3 bases at V and 4 bases at J, with 5 bases in the middle. The CDR3 is 12 amino acids. CDR3 sequence reads: CASSLAPDTQYF. The DNA of the CDR3 is TGTGCCAGCAGCTTGGCCCCAGATACGCAGTATTTT.

The genes are TRBV6-2 or TRBV6-3 and TRBJ2-7; TRBD2 aligns across 13 bases. The CDR3 runs 17 residues. Germline values: CDR1 MNHEY, CDR2 SVGEGT. The junction had 12 bases not matched to a gene; V was cut back by 4 bases and J by 6 bases. The CDR3 sequence: CASSSLAGGSLFAEQYF. CDR3 bases: TGTGCCAGCAGTTCACTAGCGGGAGGGTCGTTATTCGCCGAGCAGTACTTC.

V is TRBV7-8 and J is TRBJ2-2; 7 bases map to TRBD2. The V and J ends lost 0 bases and 13 bases, in that order; junction bases with no gene match: 5. Per the germline V gene, CDR1 is SGHVS and CDR2 is FQNEAQ. There are 13 residues in the CDR3. This CDR3 reads CASSLARGSRLFF. CDR3 DNA sequence: TGTGCCAGCAGCTTAGCGCGGGGGTCCCGGCTGTTTTTT.

The table lists this clone with a few counts. The V gene is TRBV7-9, the J gene TRBJ2-7; 9 bases are shared with TRBD1. In germline, CDR1 is SEHNR, CDR2 FQNEAQ (reference sequence). The CDR3 consists of 17 residues. J gave up 3 bases and V 5 bases, and 14 bases lay outside the gene matches. CDR3 protein: CASSPKSGTGRSYEQYF. In nucleotides, the CDR3 is TGTGCCAGCAGCCCGAAATCCGGGACAGGGAGAAGCTACGAGCAGTACTTC.

The chain carries TRBV10-3 and TRBJ1-2; TRBD1 is a possible D gene (5 bases). This CDR3 spans 13 amino acids. The V gene's germline CDR1 is ENHRY and CDR2 SYGVKD. The germline V and J ends were trimmed by 8 bases and 8 bases, with 18 bases remaining between them. DNA for the CDR3: TGTGCCATCTATCCCGGCCAGGGCAAAGGCTACACCTTC. Amino acids: CAIYPGQGKGYTF.

Details on this clone: A much larger clone is a single base away; this may be a read error. The V gene is TRBV7-9, the J gene TRBJ1-2; TRBD1 aligns across 10 bases. Trimming took 5 bases from V and 4 from J; bases not matched to a gene: 7. The CDR3 length is 15 residues. The germline CDR1 and CDR2 sequences are SEHNR and FQNEAQ (reference sequence). For the CDR3, the DNA is TGTGCCAGCAGCCGGGGACAGGGGAAGAGCTATGGCTACACCTTC. Its translation: CASSRGQGKSYGYTF.

The chain has TRBV19 and TRBJ1-5; possibly TRBD1 for D (5 bases). V was shortened by 7 bases and J by 0 bases, with 16 bases between the two germline ends. The CDR3 runs to 16 residues. CDR1 LNHDA and CDR2 SQIVND come from the germline V gene (reference sequence). The DNA for the CDR3 is TGTGCCAGTAACCCCTTGCCGGGGGATAGCAATCAGCCCCAGCATTTT. Translating it yields CASNPLPGDSNQPQHF.

The chain combines TRBV6-6 with TRBJ1-2; D is perhaps TRBD1 (5 bases). V shed 6 bases and J shed 6 bases, with 20 bases lying between them. The germline V gene encodes CDR1 MNHNY and CDR2 SVGAGI (reference sequence). The CDR3 is 15 amino acids. This CDR3 reads CASRASQGVLNGYTF. The CDR3 nucleotides read TGTGCCAGCAGGGCCTCGCAGGGTGTGCTAAATGGCTACACCTTC.

This chain links TRBV18 with TRBJ2-5, with TRBD2 as a possible D gene (6 bases). The V and J ends lost 4 bases and 1 base respectively, with 7 bases between them. Germline CDR1 is KGHSH and CDR2 is LQKENI. The length of the CDR3 is 13 residues. In DNA, the CDR3 is TGTGCCAGCTCACGGGACTTCCAAGAGACCCAGTACTTC. Its protein is CASSRDFQETQYF.